This is a list of T cell receptor beta chains from one sample in a study of blood T cell repertoires in COVID-19. The protocol was immunoSEQ multiplex PCR, while the TCRdb copy is restricted to in-frame clones and leaves out a portion. Of about 200,000 clones in the sample, 80% to 85% were seen once. Sequenced: PBMCs or T cells enriched from blood (not recorded which). These receptors were collected from a woman in her fifties or sixties with acute COVID-19. The CDR3 runs from the conserved cysteine through the conserved F or W. D genes are given only for firm matches. Clone size is not always given. Where it is, it says once, few, many or a class for expanded clones.

D gene: TRBD2
clone size: NA
V gene: TRBV11-3
J gene: TRBJ2-2
CDR3 DNA: TGTGCCAGCAGCTCCTTCGCGGGAGATACCGGGGAGCTGTTTTTT
CDR3 protein: CASSSFAGDTGELFF

D gene: NA
clone size: NA
V gene: TRBV28
J gene: TRBJ2-7
CDR3 DNA: TGTGCCAGCAGTACAGGGATCTACGAGCAGTACTTC
CDR3 protein: CASSTGIYEQYF

D gene: TRBD2
clone size: NA
V gene: TRBV30
J gene: TRBJ2-1
CDR3 DNA: TGTGCCTGGAGTGTGGCGACTAGCGATGAGCAGTTCTTC
CDR3 protein: CAWSVATSDEQFF

D gene: TRBD2
clone size: NA
V gene: TRBV7-2
J gene: TRBJ2-6
CDR3 DNA: TGTGCCAGCAGCTTAGTGTCCGGGAGGGCGCGGGGGGCCAACGTCCTGACTTTC
CDR3 protein: CASSLVSGRARGANVLTF

D gene: NA
clone size: NA
V gene: TRBV7-2
J gene: TRBJ1-6
CDR3 DNA: TGTGCCAGCAGCTTATGGGGGGTCTATTCACCCCTCCACTTT
CDR3 protein: CASSLWGVYSPLHF

D gene: TRBD1
clone size: NA
V gene: TRBV19
J gene: TRBJ1-6
CDR3 DNA: TGTGCCAGTACCCTACAGGGGGTGGATAATTCACCCCTCCACTTT
CDR3 protein: CASTLQGVDNSPLHF

D gene: NA
clone size: NA
V gene: TRBV29-1
J gene: TRBJ2-7
CDR3 DNA: TGCAGCGTTGTAGCAGGGGCGTACGAGCAGTACTTC
CDR3 protein: CSVVAGAYEQYF

D gene: NA
clone size: once
V gene: TRBV12-5
J gene: TRBJ2-2
CDR3 DNA: TGTGCTAGTGGGCGACAGGCGACCGGGGAGCTGTTTTTT
CDR3 protein: CASGRQATGELFF

D gene: NA
clone size: NA
V gene: TRBV28
J gene: TRBJ1-6
CDR3 DNA: TGTGCCAGCAGTTGGGGGGGGTATAATTCACCCCTCCACTTT
CDR3 protein: CASSWGGYNSPLHF

D gene: NA
clone size: NA
V gene: TRBV6-2/TRBV6-3
J gene: TRBJ1-2
CDR3 DNA: TGTGCCAGCAGCAGGACTCTTACCCATGGCTACACCTTC
CDR3 protein: CASSRTLTHGYTF

D gene: NA
clone size: NA
V gene: TRBV7-8
J gene: TRBJ2-7
CDR3 DNA: TGTGCCAGCAGCTTAGCCCACGCGGGGTACGAGCAGTACTTC
CDR3 protein: CASSLAHAGYEQYF

D gene: TRBD1
clone size: NA
V gene: TRBV6-2/TRBV6-3
J gene: TRBJ2-6
CDR3 DNA: TGTGCCAGCAGTATTCGACAGGGGGAGAATTCCGGGGCCAACGTCCTGACTTTC
CDR3 protein: CASSIRQGENSGANVLTF

D gene: TRBD1
clone size: NA
V gene: TRBV6-6
J gene: TRBJ1-3
CDR3 DNA: TGTGCCAGCAGTTACGGACAGGGCTCTGGAAACACCATATATTTT
CDR3 protein: CASSYGQGSGNTIYF

D gene: TRBD1
clone size: NA
V gene: TRBV7-2
J gene: TRBJ1-2
CDR3 DNA: TGTGCCAGCAGCCGTGGTATTTTGGGCAGGGGGCTCTCTGGATATGGCTACACCTTC
CDR3 protein: CASSRGILGRGLSGYGYTF

D gene: NA
clone size: NA
V gene: TRBV2
J gene: TRBJ2-7
CDR3 DNA: TGTGCCAGCAACCTACAGGGCTCGCGCTACGAGCAGTACTTC
CDR3 protein: CASNLQGSRYEQYF

D gene: NA
clone size: NA
V gene: TRBV6-5
J gene: TRBJ1-6
CDR3 DNA: TGTGCCAGCAGAGACACTTGGGATTCACCCCTCCACTTT
CDR3 protein: CASRDTWDSPLHF

D gene: NA
clone size: NA
V gene: TRBV5-1
J gene: TRBJ2-5
CDR3 DNA: TGCGCCAGCAGCTGGTCAGAAGAGACCCAGTACTTC
CDR3 protein: CASSWSEETQYF

D gene: TRBD2
clone size: NA
V gene: TRBV9
J gene: TRBJ2-3
CDR3 DNA: TGTGCCAGCAGCGTAGTCCCAGCGGGGGGATCAGATACGCAGTATTTT
CDR3 protein: CASSVVPAGGSDTQYF

D gene: NA
clone size: few
V gene: TRBV9
J gene: TRBJ1-6
CDR3 DNA: TGTGCCAGCAGCGAGGGGGTCGCACGGTCACCCCTCCACTTT
CDR3 protein: CASSEGVARSPLHF

D gene: NA
clone size: NA
V gene: TRBV18
J gene: TRBJ2-7
CDR3 DNA: TGTGCCAGCTCACCTAGCAGGGCCTCTTACGAGCAGTACTTC
CDR3 protein: CASSPSRASYEQYF

D gene: TRBD1
clone size: once
V gene: TRBV11-3
J gene: TRBJ2-7
CDR3 DNA: TGTGCCAGCAGCATAGGGACGACAGGGGGCAGGAACGAGCAGTACTTC
CDR3 protein: CASSIGTTGGRNEQYF

D gene: NA
clone size: NA
V gene: TRBV24-1
J gene: TRBJ1-2
CDR3 DNA: TGTGCCACCAGTGATTTGAACCGCGACTATGGCTACACCTTC
CDR3 protein: CATSDLNRDYGYTF

D gene: NA
clone size: NA
V gene: TRBV6-6
J gene: TRBJ1-4
CDR3 DNA: TGTGCCAGCACCTCACGGGGGGATGGCGATGAAAAACTGTTTTTT
CDR3 protein: CASTSRGDGDEKLFF

D gene: NA
clone size: once
V gene: TRBV5-1
J gene: TRBJ2-2
CDR3 DNA: TGCGCCAGCAGCGCAGGACAGAACACCGGGGAGCTGTTTTTT
CDR3 protein: CASSAGQNTGELFF

D gene: TRBD2
clone size: NA
V gene: TRBV7-2
J gene: TRBJ2-7
CDR3 DNA: TGTGCCAGCAGCTTAGGTCCGGGGGGGACCTACGAGCAGTACTTC
CDR3 protein: CASSLGPGGTYEQYF

D gene: TRBD2
clone size: NA
V gene: TRBV4-1
J gene: TRBJ2-1
CDR3 DNA: TGCGCCAGCAGCCAAGAGCCCCGGACTAGCGGGAGCTCCTACAATGAGCAGTTCTTC
CDR3 protein: CASSQEPRTSGSSYNEQFF

D gene: NA
clone size: NA
V gene: TRBV9
J gene: TRBJ1-1
CDR3 DNA: TGTGCCAGCAGCGTAGGCGGACAGACTAACACTGAAGCTTTCTTT
CDR3 protein: CASSVGGQTNTEAFF

D gene: NA
clone size: NA
V gene: TRBV6-2/TRBV6-3
J gene: TRBJ1-1
CDR3 DNA: TGTGCCAGCAGTTACCTGAGCCCGAACACTGAAGCTTTCTTT
CDR3 protein: CASSYLSPNTEAFF

D gene: NA
clone size: NA
V gene: TRBV18
J gene: TRBJ2-7
CDR3 DNA: TGTGCCAGCTCACGCTTGGACAGCTCCTACGAGCAGTACTTC
CDR3 protein: CASSRLDSSYEQYF

D gene: TRBD2
clone size: NA
V gene: TRBV3-1/TRBV3-2
J gene: TRBJ2-1
CDR3 DNA: TGTGCCAGCAGCTATAGCGCCTTTAGCGGGAGGTCCCTCTACAATGAGCAGTTCTTC
CDR3 protein: CASSYSAFSGRSLYNEQFF

D gene: TRBD1
clone size: NA
V gene: TRBV19
J gene: TRBJ1-3
CDR3 DNA: TGTGCCAGTACCATCCCGGGGGACAGAGGAAACACCATATATTTT
CDR3 protein: CASTIPGDRGNTIYF

D gene: NA
clone size: NA
V gene: TRBV7-2
J gene: TRBJ2-4
CDR3 DNA: TGTGCCAGCAGCCCGCAACCGACAGGAAACATTCAGTACTTC
CDR3 protein: CASSPQPTGNIQYF

D gene: NA
clone size: NA
V gene: TRBV5-6
J gene: TRBJ1-6
CDR3 DNA: TGTGCCAGCAGCTTGGGTGGAGGGCAGCGCTCACCCCTCCACTTT
CDR3 protein: CASSLGGGQRSPLHF

D gene: TRBD1
clone size: NA
V gene: TRBV27
J gene: TRBJ1-2
CDR3 DNA: TGTGCCAGCAAAGGGACAGGGGGCGCGGGTGGCTACACCTTC
CDR3 protein: CASKGTGGAGGYTF

D gene: NA
clone size: NA
V gene: TRBV11-2
J gene: TRBJ2-3
CDR3 DNA: TGTGCCAGCAGCTTGATTCGAGGGGGAACTAGCACAGATACGCAGTATTTT
CDR3 protein: CASSLIRGGTSTDTQYF

D gene: TRBD2
clone size: once
V gene: TRBV27
J gene: TRBJ2-5
CDR3 DNA: TGTGCCAGCAGTTCAAGGACTAGCGGGGGAAAAGAGACCCAGTACTTC
CDR3 protein: CASSSRTSGGKETQYF

D gene: NA
clone size: NA
V gene: TRBV30
J gene: TRBJ2-2
CDR3 DNA: TGTGCCTGGTCGACCGGGGAGCTGTTTTTT
CDR3 protein: CAWSTGELFF

D gene: NA
clone size: NA
V gene: TRBV27
J gene: TRBJ2-6
CDR3 DNA: TGTGCCAGCAGCCGATCGGGTCAGACTCTAAACTCTGGGGCCAACGTCCTGACTTTC
CDR3 protein: CASSRSGQTLNSGANVLTF

D gene: TRBD2
clone size: NA
V gene: TRBV7-8
J gene: TRBJ2-7
CDR3 DNA: TGTGCCAGCAGCTTAAATTTGGGACTAGCGGGAGATGAGCAGTACTTC
CDR3 protein: CASSLNLGLAGDEQYF

D gene: TRBD1
clone size: NA
V gene: TRBV5-8
J gene: TRBJ2-5
CDR3 DNA: TGTGCCAGCAGCTCAGGACAGGGGGCGGTTCGAGAGACCCAGTACTTC
CDR3 protein: CASSSGQGAVRETQYF

D gene: TRBD1
clone size: NA
V gene: TRBV5-1
J gene: TRBJ1-4
CDR3 DNA: TGCGCCAGCAGCTTAGCGGGGACAGGTGAAAAACTGTTTTTT
CDR3 protein: CASSLAGTGEKLFF

D gene: TRBD2
clone size: NA
V gene: TRBV27
J gene: TRBJ2-1
CDR3 DNA: TGTGCCAGCACCTCGAGCGGGGGGATTTCCTACAATGAGCAGTTCTTC
CDR3 protein: CASTSSGGISYNEQFF

D gene: TRBD1
clone size: few
V gene: TRBV19
J gene: TRBJ1-2
CDR3 DNA: TGTGCCAGTAGTACCCCGGGACAGGGGCGATTGTATGGCTACACCTTC
CDR3 protein: CASSTPGQGRLYGYTF

D gene: NA
clone size: NA
V gene: TRBV20-1
J gene: TRBJ1-1
CDR3 DNA: TGCAGTGCAAGAGGGCAGATCGAAGCTTTCTTT
CDR3 protein: CSARGQIEAFF

D gene: TRBD1
clone size: NA
V gene: TRBV7-2
J gene: TRBJ2-7
CDR3 DNA: TGTACCAGCAGCTTACAGGGGGCTCTGGACGAGCAGTACTTC
CDR3 protein: CTSSLQGALDEQYF

D gene: NA
clone size: NA
V gene: TRBV11-3
J gene: TRBJ2-1
CDR3 DNA: TGTGCCAGCAGCCCGAGCTCCTACAATGAGCAGTTCTTC
CDR3 protein: CASSPSSYNEQFF

D gene: TRBD2
clone size: NA
V gene: TRBV7-9
J gene: TRBJ2-1
CDR3 DNA: TGTGCCAGCAGCCAGGTAGCGGGGGGGCCCCATGAGCAGTTCTTC
CDR3 protein: CASSQVAGGPHEQFF

D gene: TRBD2
clone size: NA
V gene: TRBV7-2
J gene: TRBJ2-5
CDR3 DNA: TGTGCCAGCAGCCCTTTAGCGGGAGTCAGAGAGACCCAGTACTTC
CDR3 protein: CASSPLAGVRETQYF

D gene: TRBD2
clone size: NA
V gene: TRBV19
J gene: TRBJ2-2
CDR3 DNA: TGTGCCAGTAGATCCCCTCCGGGACTAGAGTATAACACCGGGGAGCTGTTTTTT
CDR3 protein: CASRSPPGLEYNTGELFF

D gene: TRBD2
clone size: NA
V gene: TRBV5-1
J gene: TRBJ2-1
CDR3 DNA: TGCGCCAGCAGCGAGCTAGCGGGGGGGCCGGGTGAGCAGTTCTTC
CDR3 protein: CASSELAGGPGEQFF

D gene: TRBD1
clone size: few
V gene: TRBV4-3
J gene: TRBJ1-1
CDR3 DNA: TGCGCCAGCAGCCAGTCGACCGCGACAGGGGGCGGTTGGACTGAAGCTTTCTTT
CDR3 protein: CASSQSTATGGGWTEAFF